The sample holds a few counts of the clone carrying this T cell receptor beta chain. The record originates from a study of blood T cell repertoires in COVID-19. At the level of the study: T cells, B-cell-depleted T cells, or PBMCs provided the cDNA or gDNA that served as material.

The authors' processing: Using reference gene primer amplification, nucleated cell counts were estimated. Data came from immunoSEQ multiplex PCR; TCRdb stores just in-frame clones and leaves some out. For V, J and clone size, that table is used; D and trimming come from the DNA. The table records approximately 190,000 clones, roughly four fifths of them present only once. V dropped 4 bases and J dropped 9; count of bases not matched to a gene: 12. Germline CDR1 is SGHNT and CDR2 is YYREEE (reference sequence). The length of the CDR3 is 14 residues. The chain uses TRBV5-4 and TRBJ1-2; TRBD1 matches 7 bases. Material for sequencing was peripheral blood. The receptor was isolated from a woman aged 70 to 79 with active or convalescent COVID-19. CDR3 loop: CASSRDRTMIRYTF. The CDR3 DNA sequence: TGTGCCAGCAGCCGGGACAGAACTATGATCCGCTACACCTTC.